This TCR beta chain was captured in a study of shared clonotypes between healthy human individuals. Profiling relied on immunoSEQ multiplex PCR, and the TCRdb table lists in-frame clones only, not all of them. This sample carries some 490,000 clones, roughly 80% of them seen once, and the ten largest clones take roughly an eighth. The trim removed 3 bases at V and 0 bases at J, leaving 4 bases unmatched. The CDR3 spans 15 residues. In germline, CDR1 is MNHEY, CDR2 SMNVEV (reference sequence). The sequence derives from a middle-aged woman in good health. Some clones in this sample may be carry-over from other donors' samples. The chain carries TRBV27 and TRBJ2-7; 8 bases match TRBD1. The specimen was PBMCs. CDR3 nucleotide sequence: TGTGCCAGCAGTTTCTCAGGGGGCTACTCCTACGAGCAGTACTTC. Translated: CASSFSGGYSYEQYF.